The clone carrying this T cell receptor beta chain has a single count. This sample stems from a study of OX40 agonist ivuxolimab in advanced cancers. Clones were read by immunoSEQ multiplex PCR, and TCRdb kept only the in-frame ones, dropping some. Found here are under 100,000 clones, roughly 90% of them singletons; the top ten hold 2.6%. The sample here was CD4+ or CD8+ T cells sorted from blood, taken in a trial of the OX40 agonist ivuxolimab. This TCR came from an adult with an advanced solid tumor such as melanoma, head and neck, liver or kidney cancer.

The CDR3 sequence: CASSLAGGNYGYTF. CDR3 nucleotide sequence: TGCGCCAGCAGCTTGGCAGGGGGAAACTATGGCTACACCTTC. The V call is TRBV5-1, the J call TRBJ1-2, with 7 bases matching TRBD1. Trimming cost V 0 bases and J 2 bases; bases outside gene matches: 1. The CDR3 covers 14 residues. Germline V gene sequence: CDR1 SGHRS, CDR2 YFSETQ.